This TCR beta chain was recovered during a study of shared clonotypes between healthy human individuals. Deletions cut 5 bases from V and 5 bases from J, with 11 bases between. Germline values: CDR1 GTSNPN, CDR2 SVGIG (reference sequence). This CDR3 comprises 12 residues. The authors combined CD45RO+ cells with CCR7-negative CD45RA+ TemRA cells as CD8 memory. Clones were sequenced by immunoSEQ multiplex PCR, and TCRdb holds only the in-frame ones, with some missing. The repertoire holds about 380,000 clones, with about 97% as singletons. The sample was memory CD8+ T cells sorted from blood. Subset given: CD45RO+ cells pooled with CCR7-negative TemRA cells. The receptor was isolated from a man aged 25-40 years in good health. J is TRBJ2-3 and V is TRBV30, with D perhaps TRBD2 (6 bases). This CDR3 is CAWGGAVDTQYF. The CDR3 DNA follows: TGTGCCTGGGGCGGGGCAGTAGATACGCAGTATTTT.